The 7 T cell receptor beta chains presented below share a single source sample, sequenced in a study of blood T cell repertoires in COVID-19. TCRdb keeps only in-frame clones here, not all; method: immunoSEQ multiplex PCR. The sample lists fewer than 40,000 clones; roughly 90% were seen once. Material: peripheral blood. Receptors were obtained from a middle-aged woman with active or convalescent COVID-19.

The chain has TRBV5-4 and TRBJ2-5; possible D gene TRBD2, 7 bases. This CDR3 has 14 amino acids. Germline CDR1 and CDR2: SGHNT and YYREEE (reference sequence). V lost 6 bases to trimming and J lost 5 bases, with 17 bases between them. The CDR3 is CASTAGARGETQYF. In DNA, the CDR3 is TGTGCCAGCACGGCGGGGGCCCGGGGGGAGACCCAGTACTTC.

This chain connects TRBV5-1 to TRBJ2-2, with TRBD2 as a possible D gene (5 bases). V lost 4 bases to trimming and J lost 5 bases, with 18 bases between them. There are 16 residues in the CDR3. The germline CDR1 and CDR2 sequences are SGHRS and YFSETQ. The CDR3 DNA follows: TGCGCCAGCAGCATCCGGCGGGCAGCTGAGACCGGGGAGCTGTTTTTT. Translating gives CASSIRRAAETGELFF.

This chain uses TRBV5-4 with TRBJ2-2; 12 nucleotides line up with TRBD2. CDR1 SGHNT and CDR2 YYREEE come from the germline V gene (reference sequence). The length of the CDR3 is 17 residues. The ends lost 4 bases at V and 2 bases at J; junction bases unmatched: 6. CDR3 in DNA: TGTGCCAGCAGCCGTGAGGGACTAGCGGGTAACACCGGGGAGCTGTTTTTT. This codes for CASSREGLAGNTGELFF.

The genes are TRBV25-1 and TRBJ1-3; D gene ambiguous. V lost 3 bases, J lost 8 bases, and 14 bases lay in between. The CDR3 totals 14 residues. Germline V gene data show CDR1 as MGHDK and CDR2 as SYGVNS. The CDR3: CASSDALGEYTIYF. CDR3 coding DNA: TGTGCCAGCAGTGATGCCCTCGGGGAGTACACCATATATTTT.

In nucleotides, the CDR3 is TGTGCCAGCAGTTCAGTCGGACAGGGGGCCCCCGGGGGGCAGTACTTC. Protein: CASSSVGQGAPGGQYF. V usage is TRBV6-2 or TRBV6-3 and J usage is TRBJ2-7; 11 bases agree with TRBD1. The germline CDR1 and CDR2 sequences are MNHEY and SVGEGT. The CDR3 consists of 16 residues. The trim removed 4 bases at V and 9 bases at J, leaving 14 bases unmatched.

CDR3 nucleotide sequence: TGTGCTAGTGGTCCTAGCGGGGGGGCCGAGTCGAGCAATACGCAGTATTTT. Translation: CASGPSGGAESSNTQYF. The rearrangement joins TRBV12-5 to TRBJ2-3; TRBD2 aligns across 12 bases. V lost 5 bases to trimming and J lost 7 bases; unmatched junction nucleotides: 13. CDR1 is LGHNT, CDR2 FRNRAP, per germline. The CDR3 consists of 17 residues.

The chain combines TRBV28 with TRBJ2-7, with a possible D match to TRBD2 (6 bases). The germline V gene has CDR1 MDHEN and CDR2 SYDVKM. The CDR3 is made up of 14 amino acids. The V gene lost 10 bases and the J gene lost 0 bases, with 16 bases spanning the gap. The CDR3 here is CATRGTSSSYEQYF. Written as DNA, the CDR3 is TGTGCCACCCGAGGGACTTCGAGCTCCTACGAGCAGTACTTC.